This passage covers 18 T cell receptor beta chains from one sample sequenced in a study of OX40 agonist ivuxolimab in advanced cancers. The repertoire was sequenced with immunoSEQ multiplex PCR; TCRdb's copy has only in-frame clones and lacks some. The sample has tens of thousands of clones; 80% to 95% are singletons. The sample in question was CD4+ or CD8+ T cells sorted from blood, obtained in a trial of the OX40 agonist ivuxolimab. The receptors derive from an adult with an advanced solid tumor such as melanoma, head and neck, liver or kidney cancer.

V is TRBV2 and J is TRBJ2-7, with D perhaps TRBD1 (5 bases). V gave up 2 bases and J gave up 2 bases, with 10 bases separating them. Germline-derived CDR1 and CDR2 are SNHLY and FYNNEI. The CDR3 extends over 14 amino acids. CDR3 DNA sequence: TGTGCCAGCAGTGAAAGGGTGACAGCCTACGAGCAGTACTTC. This translates into CASSERVTAYEQYF.

This chain joins TRBV27 and TRBJ1-4; D not resolved. CDR3 size: 16 residues. Per the germline V gene, CDR1 is MNHEY and CDR2 is SMNVEV (reference sequence). The ends were cut back, 4 bases at V and 0 bases at J, with 12 bases in the middle. The CDR3 protein is CASSSLAEPTNEKLFF. The CDR3 region has the DNA TGTGCCAGCAGTTCCCTCGCGGAGCCAACTAATGAAAAACTGTTTTTT. Variable domain in full (rest from reference TRBV27 and TRBJ1-4): EAQVTQNPRYLITVTGKKLTVTCSQNMNHEYMSWYRQDPGLGLRQIYYSMNVEVTDKGDVPEGYKVSRKEKRNFPLILESPSPNQTSLYFCASSSLAEPTNEKLFFGSGTQLSVL.

The chain carries TRBV5-8 and TRBJ2-7; a weak D match, TRBD2 (5 bases). This CDR3 has 12 residues. The germline V and J ends were trimmed by 5 bases and 6 bases, with 12 bases remaining between them. Per germline, CDR1 SGHTS and CDR2 YDEGEE. Here the CDR3 reads CASRFERGEQYF. CDR3 nucleotides: TGTGCCAGCAGGTTCGAACGGGGCGAGCAGTACTTC.

A few counts support this clone. This rearrangement joins TRBV15 to TRBJ1-1; 7 bases agree with TRBD1. J lost 1 base, V lost 5 bases, and 7 bases had no gene match. The V gene's germline CDR1 is LNHNV and CDR2 YYDKDF (reference sequence). This CDR3 is built from 15 residues. CDR3 protein: CATSGRDRKNTEAFF. The DNA of the CDR3 is TGTGCCACCAGCGGACGGGACAGAAAGAACACTGAAGCTTTCTTT.

The chain combines TRBV27 with TRBJ1-6; D might be TRBD1 (5 bases). With 6 bases removed from V and 0 bases from J, the gap between germline ends came to 12 bases. Looked up from germline, CDR1 is MNHEY and CDR2 is SMNVEV (reference sequence). The CDR3 is made up of 16 amino acids. CDR3 in amino acids: CASSASGSSYNSPLHF. CDR3 nucleotides: TGTGCCAGCAGCGCCTCAGGGAGCTCCTATAATTCACCCCTCCACTTT.

The chain carries TRBV2 and TRBJ2-7; the D gene is possibly TRBD1 (6 bases). The CDR3 loop spans 16 amino acids. From germline, CDR1 is SNHLY and CDR2 FYNNEI. V dropped 7 bases and J dropped 2 bases, with 21 bases sitting between them. For the CDR3, the DNA is TGTGCCAGCACCCCCCCCGGGACACAGTACCCCTACGAGCAGTACTTC. Translating gives CASTPPGTQYPYEQYF.

The chain recombines TRBV9 with TRBJ2-7, with D hard to call. Trimming cost V 0 bases and J 2 bases, with 12 bases left between them. CDR1 is SGDLS, CDR2 YYNGEE, per germline. This CDR3 has 15 amino acids. Here the CDR3 DNA reads TGTGCCAGCAGCGTAGACAGCTCCGTACCCTACGAGCAGTACTTC. Translated: CASSVDSSVPYEQYF.

J is TRBJ2-3 and V is TRBV4-1, with 15 bases lining up with TRBD2. Germline V CDR1 and CDR2: MGHRA, YSYEKL. V dropped 5 bases and J dropped 5; count of bases not matched to a gene: 5. The CDR3 is 16 amino acids. CDR3 sequence (DNA): TGCGCCAGCAGCGCAGGGACTAGCGGGGGGTTAGATACGCAGTATTTT. As protein: CASSAGTSGGLDTQYF.

The gene calls are TRBV29-1 and TRBJ2-7; D might be TRBD1 (5 bases). Germline assignment: CDR1 SQVTM and CDR2 ANQGSEA. This CDR3 has 13 residues. The V end was cut by 2 bases, the J end by 2 bases, with 10 bases between. DNA of the CDR3: TGCAGCGTTGAAACAGGTAACCCCTACGAGCAGTACTTC. Translated, it gives CSVETGNPYEQYF.

The rearrangement joins TRBV29-1 to TRBJ2-3; D possibly corresponds to TRBD2 (6 bases). CDR3 length equals 15 residues. V lost 0 bases and J 3 bases, leaving 13 bases between the germline ends. Per the germline V gene, CDR1 is SQVTM and CDR2 is ANQGSEA. This CDR3 reads CSVEDGRGATDTQYF. In nucleotides, the CDR3 is TGCAGCGTTGAAGATGGACGCGGGGCAACAGATACGCAGTATTTT.

This clone was counted a single time. The chain is built from TRBV15 and TRBJ1-1; possibly TRBD1 for D (5 bases). Germline values: CDR1 LNHNV, CDR2 YYDKDF (reference sequence). Trimming shortened V by 1 base and J by 1 base, and 7 bases separated the two germline ends. The CDR3 extends over 14 amino acids. The CDR3 DNA reads as TGTGCCACCAGCAGAGTTCAGGGGAACACTGAAGCTTTCTTT. It encodes CATSRVQGNTEAFF.

In its sample, this clone was seen a few times. The gene calls are TRBV4-1 and TRBJ1-5, with no clear D. The CDR3 loop spans 16 amino acids. Germline CDR1 MGHRA, CDR2 YSYEKL. V lost 2 bases and J 5 bases, leaving 16 bases between the germline ends. The CDR3 nucleotides read TGCGCCAGCAGCCAAAAGGCTTCCGCGGGCGATCAGCCCCAGCATTTT. This gives the protein CASSQKASAGDQPQHF.

V and J are TRBV6-5 and TRBJ2-1, with TRBD2 identical over 11 bases. The trim removed 6 bases at V and 7 bases at J, leaving 8 bases unmatched. Germline-derived CDR1 and CDR2 are MNHEY and SVGAGI. This CDR3 has 15 residues. The CDR3 DNA follows: TGTGCCAGCAGCCTTAGCGGGGGGGCCTGGAATGAGCAGTTCTTC. Translation gives CASSLSGGAWNEQFF.

V usage is TRBV6-4 and J usage is TRBJ2-1, with TRBD2 matching 11 bases. Germline CDR1 reads MRHNA; CDR2 reads SNTAGT. The CDR3 runs 13 residues. V shed 6 bases and J 14 bases; nucleotides not matched to a gene: 9. CDR3 bases: TGTGCCAGCAGCGTGGGACTAGCGGAGCCCGAGTTCTTC. This encodes CASSVGLAEPEFF.

In this sample, this clone turned up a few times. This rearrangement joins TRBV19 to TRBJ1-1; the D gene is possibly TRBD1 (5 bases). Per germline, CDR1 LNHDA and CDR2 SQIVND (reference sequence). The CDR3 has 12 residues. Between the trimmed V and J ends, which lost 8 bases and 5 bases, there was a span of 12 bases. CDR3 DNA sequence: TGTGCCAGTTGGGGGGAAAGTACTGAAGCTTTCTTT. Protein: CASWGESTEAFF.

V usage is TRBV27 and J usage is TRBJ2-2, with 8 bases that match TRBD2. This CDR3 spans 16 amino acids. V lost 8 bases and J lost 1; bases outside the gene matches: 9. CDR1 MNHEY and CDR2 SMNVEV come from the germline V gene (reference sequence). The CDR3 loop is CASLIKAGGNTGELFF. The CDR3 nucleotides read TGTGCCAGCCTCATAAAGGCGGGGGGGAACACCGGGGAGCTGTTTTTT.

The chain recombines TRBV27 with TRBJ2-7; D not certain. Germline loops: CDR1 MNHEY, CDR2 SMNVEV (reference sequence). The CDR3 extends over 14 amino acids. Trimming left V 6 bases short and J 0 bases short, with 12 bases between. Here the CDR3 reads CASSPYLLSYEQYF. CDR3 bases: TGTGCCAGCAGCCCATATTTACTCTCCTACGAGCAGTACTTC.

The gene calls are TRBV6-1 and TRBJ2-3; TRBD1 matches 11 bases. The junction had 1 base not matched to a gene; V was cut back by 1 base and J by 4 bases. CDR3 length equals 15 residues. Germline V gene lookup returns CDR1 MNHNS and CDR2 SASEGT. CDR3 protein: CASSEGTGGADTQYF. The CDR3 nucleotides read TGTGCCAGCAGTGAAGGGACAGGGGGCGCAGATACGCAGTATTTT.